Listed below are T cell receptor beta chains from one sample, sequenced in a study of human T cells and chemical hapten exposure. TCRdb itself ran the RACE reads through MiXCR, one entry per CDR3 protein. This table holds just over 90,000 distinct CDR3 sequences, approximately 8.2% found once. The sequencing input was whole blood. These receptors originate from a female donor in good health. Some clones in this sample may be carry-over from other donors' samples. The CDR3 runs from the conserved cysteine through the conserved F or W. The order of the fields is V gene, J gene, D gene, clone size, CDR3 length, CDR3 DNA, CDR3 protein. The D gene is left open where the match is weak. A row's size may be missing; if present it is once, few, many or a size class.

V gene: TRBV7-2; J gene: TRBJ2-1; D gene: TRBD1; clone size: NA; CDR3 length: 15; CDR3 DNA: TGTGCCAGCAGCCTTATACAGGGGGCCTGGAATGAGCAGTTCTTC; CDR3 protein: CASSLIQGAWNEQFF
V gene: TRBV12-3/TRBV12-4; J gene: TRBJ1-3; D gene: NA; clone size: few; CDR3 length: 16; CDR3 DNA: TGTGCCAGCAGCCCGAAACGCAGGAGCTCTGGAAACACCATATATTTT; CDR3 protein: CASSPKRRSSGNTIYF
V gene: TRBV20-1; J gene: TRBJ2-3; D gene: TRBD2; clone size: few; CDR3 length: 15; CDR3 DNA: TGCAGTGCTTTTGGGGAGAGCGGGAGACCAGATACGCAGTATTTT; CDR3 protein: CSAFGESGRPDTQYF
V gene: TRBV19; J gene: TRBJ2-6; D gene: NA; clone size: few; CDR3 length: 17; CDR3 DNA: TGTGCCAGTAGTATATCCGGCGGCCGCTCTGGGGCCAACGTCCTGACTTTC; CDR3 protein: CASSISGGRSGANVLTF
V gene: TRBV7-9; J gene: TRBJ2-1; D gene: NA; clone size: NA; CDR3 length: 13; CDR3 DNA: TGTGCCAGCAGCTTAGCGCGCTACAATGAGCAGTTCTTC; CDR3 protein: CASSLARYNEQFF
V gene: TRBV30; J gene: TRBJ2-1; D gene: NA; clone size: many; CDR3 length: 11; CDR3 DNA: TGTGCCTGGAGTGGAGGGGATGAGCAGTTCTTC; CDR3 protein: CAWSGGDEQFF
V gene: TRBV6-6; J gene: TRBJ1-2; D gene: NA; clone size: many; CDR3 length: 11; CDR3 DNA: TGTGCCAGCAGATCAAACTATGGCTACACCTTC; CDR3 protein: CASRSNYGYTF
V gene: TRBV3-1; J gene: TRBJ1-2; D gene: NA; clone size: few; CDR3 length: 13; CDR3 DNA: TGTGCCAGCAGCCAAGATAAGAGGGCTGGCTACACCTTC; CDR3 protein: CASSQDKRAGYTF
V gene: TRBV5-1; J gene: TRBJ2-3; D gene: TRBD2; clone size: few; CDR3 length: 15; CDR3 DNA: TGCGCCAGCAGCAGGCTAGCGGGAAGCACAGATACGCAGTATTTT; CDR3 protein: CASSRLAGSTDTQYF
V gene: TRBV28; J gene: TRBJ1-5; D gene: NA; clone size: NA; CDR3 length: 15; CDR3 DNA: TGTGCCAGCAGCGATCGAGTAGGGGTCGTTCAGCCCCAGCATTTT; CDR3 protein: CASSDRVGVVQPQHF
V gene: TRBV7-2; J gene: TRBJ2-1; D gene: TRBD1; clone size: few; CDR3 length: 15; CDR3 DNA: TGTGCCAGCAGCTTGGACAGGGGGCTGTACAATGAGCAGTTCTTC; CDR3 protein: CASSLDRGLYNEQFF
V gene: TRBV15; J gene: TRBJ2-7; D gene: NA; clone size: few; CDR3 length: 14; CDR3 DNA: TGTGCCACCAGCACCCCGGACACCTCGTACGAGCAGTACTTC; CDR3 protein: CATSTPDTSYEQYF
V gene: TRBV19; J gene: TRBJ2-2; D gene: NA; clone size: NA; CDR3 length: 13; CDR3 DNA: TGTGCCAGTAGTAACACGAACACCGGGGAGCTGTTTTTT; CDR3 protein: CASSNTNTGELFF
V gene: TRBV4-2; J gene: TRBJ2-5; D gene: TRBD1; clone size: NA; CDR3 length: 19; CDR3 DNA: TGTGCCGGCAGCCAAGACATAAGGCCGGGACAGGGGGCTTATGAGACCCAGTACTTC; CDR3 protein: CAGSQDIRPGQGAYETQYF
V gene: TRBV2; J gene: TRBJ2-1; D gene: NA; clone size: many; CDR3 length: 13; CDR3 DNA: TGTGCCAGCGCTCCGTTTCGGACGAATGAGCAGTTCTTC; CDR3 protein: CASAPFRTNEQFF
V gene: TRBV7-8; J gene: TRBJ2-6; D gene: TRBD1; clone size: NA; CDR3 length: 17; CDR3 DNA: TGTGCCAGCAGCTTCCGGGACAGGGGAGGTGGGGCCAACGTCCTGACTTTC; CDR3 protein: CASSFRDRGGGANVLTF
V gene: TRBV5-1; J gene: TRBJ2-5; D gene: NA; clone size: NA; CDR3 length: 14; CDR3 DNA: TGCGCCAGCAGCCCCCTTCGGAGCCAAGAGACCCAGTACTTC; CDR3 protein: CASSPLRSQETQYF
V gene: TRBV2; J gene: TRBJ1-5; D gene: TRBD1; clone size: many; CDR3 length: 14; CDR3 DNA: TGTGCCAGCAGCGACAGGGGAGGTCGACAGCCCCAGCATTTT; CDR3 protein: CASSDRGGRQPQHF
V gene: TRBV29-1; J gene: TRBJ2-5; D gene: NA; clone size: NA; CDR3 length: 13; CDR3 DNA: TGCAGCGTTGAGGCTTCGGGGGAGGAGACCCAGTACTTC; CDR3 protein: CSVEASGEETQYF
V gene: TRBV3-1; J gene: TRBJ2-7; D gene: NA; clone size: NA; CDR3 length: 15; CDR3 DNA: TGTGCCAGCAGCCAGGATACTATCCGTGACTACGAGCAGTACTTC; CDR3 protein: CASSQDTIRDYEQYF
V gene: TRBV5-1; J gene: TRBJ2-3; D gene: NA; clone size: NA; CDR3 length: 16; CDR3 DNA: TGCGCCAGCAGCCTCCTGAAGGGGAGACTCGGAGATACGCAGTATTTT; CDR3 protein: CASSLLKGRLGDTQYF
V gene: TRBV5-1; J gene: TRBJ2-1; D gene: TRBD1; clone size: NA; CDR3 length: 16; CDR3 DNA: TGCGCCAGCAGTACCGGGGACAGGGGTTGTTACAATGAGCAGTTCTTC; CDR3 protein: CASSTGDRGCYNEQFF
V gene: TRBV28; J gene: TRBJ1-1; D gene: NA; clone size: NA; CDR3 length: 13; CDR3 DNA: TGTGCCAGCAGTTTTCGGGGCCTCACTGAAGCTTTCTTT; CDR3 protein: CASSFRGLTEAFF
V gene: TRBV6-5; J gene: TRBJ2-3; D gene: TRBD2; clone size: few; CDR3 length: 15; CDR3 DNA: TGTGCCAGCAGCCCGACTAGCGCCTCCACAGATACGCAGTATTTT; CDR3 protein: CASSPTSASTDTQYF
V gene: TRBV11-2; J gene: TRBJ2-2; D gene: TRBD2; clone size: many; CDR3 length: 15; CDR3 DNA: TGTGCCAGCAGAGGACTAGCGGGAGCCACCGGGGAGCTGTTTTTT; CDR3 protein: CASRGLAGATGELFF
V gene: TRBV2; J gene: TRBJ2-2; D gene: NA; clone size: NA; CDR3 length: 14; CDR3 DNA: TGTGCCAGCAGGGGGTTTTCTAGCCCCGGGGAGCTGTTTTTT; CDR3 protein: CASRGFSSPGELFF
V gene: TRBV7-2; J gene: TRBJ1-5; D gene: NA; clone size: NA; CDR3 length: 14; CDR3 DNA: TGTGCCAGCAGCTTATACGGGCCCCCTCAGCCCCAGCATTTT; CDR3 protein: CASSLYGPPQPQHF
V gene: TRBV5-1; J gene: TRBJ1-5; D gene: NA; clone size: NA; CDR3 length: 15; CDR3 DNA: TGCGCCAGCAGCTTCGCGGGGCTTAGCAATCAGCCCCAGCATTTT; CDR3 protein: CASSFAGLSNQPQHF
V gene: TRBV5-1; J gene: TRBJ2-5; D gene: NA; clone size: NA; CDR3 length: 12; CDR3 DNA: TGCGCCAGCAGAGGGAATCAAGAGACCCAGTACTTC; CDR3 protein: CASRGNQETQYF
V gene: TRBV5-1; J gene: TRBJ1-1; D gene: NA; clone size: many; CDR3 length: 15; CDR3 DNA: TGCGCCAGCAGCTTGTTCGCAGGCATGAACACTGAAGCTTTCTTT; CDR3 protein: CASSLFAGMNTEAFF
V gene: TRBV27; J gene: TRBJ2-3; D gene: NA; clone size: NA; CDR3 length: 14; CDR3 DNA: TGTGCCAGCAGTCCGCCGACGGGCACAGATACGCAGTATTTT; CDR3 protein: CASSPPTGTDTQYF
V gene: TRBV30; J gene: TRBJ1-1; D gene: TRBD1; clone size: few; CDR3 length: 12; CDR3 DNA: TGTGCCTGGGGGACAGGGGGATATGAAGCTTTCTTT; CDR3 protein: CAWGTGGYEAFF
V gene: TRBV19; J gene: TRBJ2-1; D gene: NA; clone size: few; CDR3 length: 16; CDR3 DNA: TGTGCCAGTAGTATAGGTCCGGAAAGCTCCTACAATGAGCAGTTCTTC; CDR3 protein: CASSIGPESSYNEQFF
V gene: TRBV12-3/TRBV12-4; J gene: TRBJ1-5; D gene: NA; clone size: many; CDR3 length: 15; CDR3 DNA: TGTGCCAGCAGTTCCCAACAGGGAGAGGGTCAGCCCCAGCATTTT; CDR3 protein: CASSSQQGEGQPQHF
V gene: TRBV7-2; J gene: TRBJ2-7; D gene: NA; clone size: few; CDR3 length: 14; CDR3 DNA: TGTGCCAGCAGTCCCCAGACAGGTACCTACGAGCAGTACTTC; CDR3 protein: CASSPQTGTYEQYF
V gene: TRBV7-9; J gene: TRBJ2-1; D gene: TRBD1; clone size: NA; CDR3 length: 14; CDR3 DNA: TGTGCCAGCACAGGACAGGGGTCGCATATAGGGCAGTTCTTC; CDR3 protein: CASTGQGSHIGQFF
V gene: TRBV29-1; J gene: TRBJ1-1; D gene: NA; clone size: NA; CDR3 length: 13; CDR3 DNA: TGCAGCGTTGAAGATCCAGGGGACACTGAAGCTTTCTTT; CDR3 protein: CSVEDPGDTEAFF
V gene: TRBV4-1; J gene: TRBJ2-7; D gene: NA; clone size: NA; CDR3 length: 13; CDR3 DNA: TGCGCCAGCAGCCAGGGGGTCTCCTACGAGCAGTACTTC; CDR3 protein: CASSQGVSYEQYF
V gene: TRBV9; J gene: TRBJ2-3; D gene: TRBD2; clone size: few; CDR3 length: 17; CDR3 DNA: TGTGCCAGCAGCGGAGCCACTAGCGGGAGAATCACAGATACGCAGTATTTT; CDR3 protein: CASSGATSGRITDTQYF
V gene: TRBV6-5; J gene: TRBJ1-5; D gene: NA; clone size: many; CDR3 length: 13; CDR3 DNA: TGTGCCAGCAGTTACTCCCAGGGGATTCCCCAGCATTTT; CDR3 protein: CASSYSQGIPQHF
V gene: TRBV15; J gene: TRBJ2-7; D gene: NA; clone size: NA; CDR3 length: 15; CDR3 DNA: TGTGCCACCAGCAGACCCAACAGGGCGAGCTACGAGCAGTACTTC; CDR3 protein: CATSRPNRASYEQYF